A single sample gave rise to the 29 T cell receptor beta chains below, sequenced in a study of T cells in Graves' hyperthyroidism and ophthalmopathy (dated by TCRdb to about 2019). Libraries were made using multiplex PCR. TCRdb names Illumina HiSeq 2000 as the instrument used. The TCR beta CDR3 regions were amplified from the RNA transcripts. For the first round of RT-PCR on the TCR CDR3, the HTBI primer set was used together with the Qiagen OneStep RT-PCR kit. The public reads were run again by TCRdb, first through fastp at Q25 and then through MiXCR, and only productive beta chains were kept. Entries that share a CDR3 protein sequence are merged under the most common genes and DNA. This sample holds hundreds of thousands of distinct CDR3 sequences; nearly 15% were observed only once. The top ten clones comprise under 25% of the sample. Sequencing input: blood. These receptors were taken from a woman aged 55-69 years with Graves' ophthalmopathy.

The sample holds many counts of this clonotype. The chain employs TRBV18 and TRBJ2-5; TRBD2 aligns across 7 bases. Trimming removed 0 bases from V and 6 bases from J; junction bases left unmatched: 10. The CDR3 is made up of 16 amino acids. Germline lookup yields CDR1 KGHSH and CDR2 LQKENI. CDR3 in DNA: TGTGCCAGCTCACCACCGATCGGCGGGAGTAGGCAGACCCAGTACTTC. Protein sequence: CASSPPIGGSRQTQYF.

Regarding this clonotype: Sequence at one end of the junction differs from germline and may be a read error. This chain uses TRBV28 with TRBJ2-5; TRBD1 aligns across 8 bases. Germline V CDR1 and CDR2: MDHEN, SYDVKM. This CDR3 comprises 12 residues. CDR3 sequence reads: CASSLLRDRWHF. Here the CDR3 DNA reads TGTGCCAGCTCACTACTCCGGGACAGGTGGCACTTC.

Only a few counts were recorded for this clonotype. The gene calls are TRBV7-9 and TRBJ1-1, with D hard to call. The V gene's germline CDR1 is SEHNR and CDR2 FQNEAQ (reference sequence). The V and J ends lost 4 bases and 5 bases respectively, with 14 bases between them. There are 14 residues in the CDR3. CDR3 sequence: CASSSREGGTEAFF. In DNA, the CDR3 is TGTGCCAGCAGCTCCCGGGAGGGTGGAACTGAAGCTTTCTTT.

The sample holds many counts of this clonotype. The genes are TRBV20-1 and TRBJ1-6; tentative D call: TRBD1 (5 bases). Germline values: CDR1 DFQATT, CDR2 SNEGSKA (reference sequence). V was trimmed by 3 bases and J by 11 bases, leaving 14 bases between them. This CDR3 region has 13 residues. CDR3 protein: CSASRGGIPPLHF. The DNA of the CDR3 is TGCAGTGCTAGTCGGGGGGGAATTCCACCCCTCCACTTT.

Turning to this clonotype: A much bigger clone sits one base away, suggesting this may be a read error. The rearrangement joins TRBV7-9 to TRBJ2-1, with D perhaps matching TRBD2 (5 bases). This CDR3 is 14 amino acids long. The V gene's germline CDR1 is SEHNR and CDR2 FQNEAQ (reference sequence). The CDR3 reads CVSSLAHSTDEQFF. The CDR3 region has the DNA TGTGTCAGCAGCTTAGCGCACAGTACAGATGAGCAGTTCTTC.

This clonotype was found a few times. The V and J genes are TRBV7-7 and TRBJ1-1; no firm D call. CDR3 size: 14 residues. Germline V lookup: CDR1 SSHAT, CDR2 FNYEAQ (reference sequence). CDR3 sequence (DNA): TGTGCTAGCGTTGAAGGGAACATGAACACTGAAGCTTTCTTT. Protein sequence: CASVEGNMNTEAFF.

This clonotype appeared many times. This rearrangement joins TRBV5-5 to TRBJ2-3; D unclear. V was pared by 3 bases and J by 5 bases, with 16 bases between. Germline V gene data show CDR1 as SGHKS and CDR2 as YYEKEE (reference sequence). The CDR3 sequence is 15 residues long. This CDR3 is CASSSGRAGGDTQYF. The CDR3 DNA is TGTGCCAGCAGCTCGGGTAGGGCAGGCGGAGATACGCAGTATTTT.

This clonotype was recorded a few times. The DNA of the CDR3 is TGTGCCACCAGCAGAGATAGCCTCACTGAGCAGTACTTC. It yields the protein CATSRDSLTEQYF. This chain uses TRBV15 with TRBJ2-7; D is uncertain. The CDR3 contains 13 residues. CDR1 LNHNV and CDR2 YYDKDF come from the germline V gene (reference sequence). Between the trimmed V and J ends, which lost 0 bases and 7 bases, there was a span of 10 bases.

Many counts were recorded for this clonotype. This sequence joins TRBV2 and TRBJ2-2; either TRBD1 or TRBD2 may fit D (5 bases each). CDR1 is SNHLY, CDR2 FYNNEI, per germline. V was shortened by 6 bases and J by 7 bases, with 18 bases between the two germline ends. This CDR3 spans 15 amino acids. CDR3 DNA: TGTGCCAGCAGGGGGACCCCGTCCCCGGGCGGGGAGCTGTTTTTT. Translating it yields CASRGTPSPGGELFF.

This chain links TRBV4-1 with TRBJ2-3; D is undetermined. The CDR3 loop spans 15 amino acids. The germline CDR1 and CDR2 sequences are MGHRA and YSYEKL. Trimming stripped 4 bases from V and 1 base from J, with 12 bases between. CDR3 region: CASSLGPQGTDTQYF. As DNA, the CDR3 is TGCGCCAGCAGCCTCGGACCCCAGGGCACAGATACGCAGTATTTT.

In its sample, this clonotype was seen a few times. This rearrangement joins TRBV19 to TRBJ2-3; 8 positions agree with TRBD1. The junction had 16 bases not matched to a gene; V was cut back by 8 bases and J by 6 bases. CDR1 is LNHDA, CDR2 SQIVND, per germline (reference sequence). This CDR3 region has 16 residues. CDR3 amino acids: CASATNRGNFQDTQYF. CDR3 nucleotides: TGTGCCAGTGCTACGAACAGGGGGAACTTTCAGGATACGCAGTATTTT.

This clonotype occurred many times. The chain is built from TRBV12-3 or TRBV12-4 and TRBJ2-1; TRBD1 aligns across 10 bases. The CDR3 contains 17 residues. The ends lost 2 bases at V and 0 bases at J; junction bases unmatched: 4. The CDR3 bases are TGTGCCAGCAGTTTATGGGGGACAGGGGCCTCCTACAATGAGCAGTTCTTC. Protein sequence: CASSLWGTGASYNEQFF.

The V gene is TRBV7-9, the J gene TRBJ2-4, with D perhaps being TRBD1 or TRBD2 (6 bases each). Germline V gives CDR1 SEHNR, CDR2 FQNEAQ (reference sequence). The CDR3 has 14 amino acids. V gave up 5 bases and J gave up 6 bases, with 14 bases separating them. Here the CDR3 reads CASSPGGARNIQYF. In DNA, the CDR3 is TGTGCCAGCAGCCCCGGGGGCGCAAGAAACATTCAGTACTTC.

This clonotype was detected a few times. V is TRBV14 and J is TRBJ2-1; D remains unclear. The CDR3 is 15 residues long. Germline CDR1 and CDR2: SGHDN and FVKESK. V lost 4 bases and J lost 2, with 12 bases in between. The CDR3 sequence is CASSPWPDPYNEQFF. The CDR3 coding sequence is TGTGCCAGCAGCCCTTGGCCCGATCCCTACAATGAGCAGTTCTTC.

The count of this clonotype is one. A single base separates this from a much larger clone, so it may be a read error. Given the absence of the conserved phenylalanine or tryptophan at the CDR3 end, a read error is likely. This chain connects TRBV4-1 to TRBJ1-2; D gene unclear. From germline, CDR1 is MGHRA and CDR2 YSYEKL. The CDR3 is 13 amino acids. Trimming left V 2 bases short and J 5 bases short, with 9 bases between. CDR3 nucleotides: TGCGCCAGCAGCCAACGTTCTAGTTATGGCTACACCCTC. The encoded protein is CASSQRSSYGYTL.

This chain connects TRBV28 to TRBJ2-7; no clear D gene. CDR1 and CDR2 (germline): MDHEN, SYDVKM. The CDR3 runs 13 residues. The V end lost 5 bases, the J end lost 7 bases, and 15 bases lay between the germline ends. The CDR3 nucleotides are TGTGCCAGCAGTCTACCTCCGGGTCATGAGCAGTACTTC. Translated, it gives CASSLPPGHEQYF.

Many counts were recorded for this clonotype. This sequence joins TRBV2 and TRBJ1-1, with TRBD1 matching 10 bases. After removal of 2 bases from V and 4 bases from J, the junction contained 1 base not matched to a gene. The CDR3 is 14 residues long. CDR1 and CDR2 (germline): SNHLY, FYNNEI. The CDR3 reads CASSERQGATEAFF. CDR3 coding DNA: TGTGCCAGCAGTGAAAGACAGGGGGCCACTGAAGCTTTCTTT.

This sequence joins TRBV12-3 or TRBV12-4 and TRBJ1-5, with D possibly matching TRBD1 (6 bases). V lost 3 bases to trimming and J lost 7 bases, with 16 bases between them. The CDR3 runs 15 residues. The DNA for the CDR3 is TGTGCCAGCAGTTTCCCCGAAGAGAGGGGGCAGCCCCAGCATTTT. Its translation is CASSFPEERGQPQHF.

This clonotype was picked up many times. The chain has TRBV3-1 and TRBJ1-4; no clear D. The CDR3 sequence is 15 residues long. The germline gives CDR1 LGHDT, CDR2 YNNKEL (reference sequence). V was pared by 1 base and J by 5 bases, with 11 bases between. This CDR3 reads CASSQARRRNEKLFF. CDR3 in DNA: TGTGCCAGCAGCCAAGCGAGGCGGAGGAATGAAAAACTGTTTTTT.

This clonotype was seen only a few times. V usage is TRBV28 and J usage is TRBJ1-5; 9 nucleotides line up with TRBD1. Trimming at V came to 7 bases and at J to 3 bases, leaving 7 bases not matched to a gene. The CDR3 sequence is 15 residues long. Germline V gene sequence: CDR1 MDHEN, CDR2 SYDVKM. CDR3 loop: CASIHRDRVNQPQHF. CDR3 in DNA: TGTGCCAGCATCCACCGGGACAGGGTCAATCAGCCCCAGCATTTT.

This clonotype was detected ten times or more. The CDR3 DNA reads as TGTGCCAGCAGCTTGACCGACAGGATGGGGGAGCAGTACTTC. It is translated as CASSLTDRMGEQYF. The rearrangement uses TRBV5-6 and TRBJ2-7, with a weak D call TRBD1 (6 bases). Germline V gene sequence: CDR1 SGHDT, CDR2 YYEEEE. The germline V and J ends were trimmed by 1 base and 7 bases, with 15 bases remaining between them. This CDR3 contains 14 residues.

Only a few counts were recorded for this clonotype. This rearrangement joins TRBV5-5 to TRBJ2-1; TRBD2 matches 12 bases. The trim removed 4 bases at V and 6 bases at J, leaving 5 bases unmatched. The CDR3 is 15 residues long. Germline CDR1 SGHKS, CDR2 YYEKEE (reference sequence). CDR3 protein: CASSPTSGRSNEQFF. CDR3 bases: TGTGCCAGCAGCCCTACTAGCGGGAGGAGCAATGAGCAGTTCTTC.

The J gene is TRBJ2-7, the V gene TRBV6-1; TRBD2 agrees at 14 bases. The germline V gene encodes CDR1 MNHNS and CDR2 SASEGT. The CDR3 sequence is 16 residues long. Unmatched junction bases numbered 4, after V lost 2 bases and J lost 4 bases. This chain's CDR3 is CASSERGLAGVYEQYF. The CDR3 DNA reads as TGTGCCAGCAGTGAAAGGGGACTAGCGGGGGTATACGAGCAGTACTTC.

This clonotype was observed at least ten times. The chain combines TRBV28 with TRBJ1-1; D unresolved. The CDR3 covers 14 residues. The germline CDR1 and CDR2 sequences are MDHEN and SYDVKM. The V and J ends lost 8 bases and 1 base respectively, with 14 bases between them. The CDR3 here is CASDGFKGNTEAFF. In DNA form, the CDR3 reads TGTGCCAGCGATGGGTTCAAGGGGAACACTGAAGCTTTCTTT.

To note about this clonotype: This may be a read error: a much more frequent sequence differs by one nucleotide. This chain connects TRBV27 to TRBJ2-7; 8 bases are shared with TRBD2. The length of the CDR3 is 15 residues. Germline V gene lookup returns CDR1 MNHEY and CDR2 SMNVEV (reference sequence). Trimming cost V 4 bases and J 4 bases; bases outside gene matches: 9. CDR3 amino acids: CASSSSAGGVYEQYF. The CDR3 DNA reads TGTGCCAGCAGTTCTAGTGCGGGAGGAGTGTACGAGCAGTACTTC.

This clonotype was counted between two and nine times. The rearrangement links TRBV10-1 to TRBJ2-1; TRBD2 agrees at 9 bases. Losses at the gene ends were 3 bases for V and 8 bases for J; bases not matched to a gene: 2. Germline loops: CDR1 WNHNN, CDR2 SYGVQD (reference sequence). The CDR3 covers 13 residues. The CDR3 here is CASSDGGRDEQFF. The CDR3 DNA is TGCGCCAGCAGTGACGGCGGGAGGGATGAGCAGTTCTTC.

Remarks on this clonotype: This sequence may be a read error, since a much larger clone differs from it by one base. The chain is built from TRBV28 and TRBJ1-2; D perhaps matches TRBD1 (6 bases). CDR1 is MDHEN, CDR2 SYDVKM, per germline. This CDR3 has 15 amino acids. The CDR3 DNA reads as TGTGCCTGCAGTCCATTGGGGGCCGGGGACTATGGCTACACCTTC. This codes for CACSPLGAGDYGYTF.

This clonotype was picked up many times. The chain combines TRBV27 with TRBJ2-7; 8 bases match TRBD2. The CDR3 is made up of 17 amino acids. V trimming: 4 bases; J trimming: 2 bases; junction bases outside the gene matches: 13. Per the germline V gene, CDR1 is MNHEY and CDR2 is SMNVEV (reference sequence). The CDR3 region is CASSSSLGGRIPYEQYF. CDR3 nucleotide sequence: TGTGCCAGCAGTTCCTCCCTCGGCGGGAGGATCCCCTACGAGCAGTACTTC.

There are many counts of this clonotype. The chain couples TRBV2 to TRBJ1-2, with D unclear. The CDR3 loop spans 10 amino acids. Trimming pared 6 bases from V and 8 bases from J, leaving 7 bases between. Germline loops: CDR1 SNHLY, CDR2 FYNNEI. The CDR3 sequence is CASRLTGYTF. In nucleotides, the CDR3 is TGTGCCAGCAGGCTCACGGGCTACACCTTC.